The next 26 T cell receptor beta chains were all read from a single sample in a study of blood T cell repertoires in COVID-19. Using immunoSEQ multiplex PCR, the repertoire was profiled, and TCRdb retains in-frame clones only, with some absent. The sample lists 250,000 to 350,000 clones, 70% to 90% occurring once. The sample comprised PBMCs or T cells enriched from blood (not recorded which). The receptors stem from a woman under 40 who had recovered from COVID-19.

This sequence joins TRBV9 and TRBJ2-1; 11 bases match TRBD2. CDR1 is SGDLS and CDR2 is YYNGEE in the germline V gene. The CDR3 runs 18 residues. Trimming took 1 base from V and 3 from J; bases not matched to a gene: 9. The CDR3 bases are TGTGCCAGCAGCGTACGTCCTAGCGGGGGGCTTATCTACAATGAGCAGTTCTTC. Its translation is CASSVRPSGGLIYNEQFF.

The chain is built from TRBV9 and TRBJ2-5; 7 positions match TRBD1. The germline V gene encodes CDR1 SGDLS and CDR2 YYNGEE. Trimming removed 5 bases from V and 5 bases from J; junction bases left unmatched: 6. The CDR3 extends over 13 amino acids. The CDR3 protein is CASSYGTEETQYF. The DNA of the CDR3 is TGTGCCAGCAGTTACGGGACAGAGGAGACCCAGTACTTC.

The chain has TRBV5-1 and TRBJ2-7; TRBD1 matches 7 bases. The V and J ends lost 2 bases and 1 base, in that order; junction bases with no gene match: 9. Per the germline V gene, CDR1 is SGHRS and CDR2 is YFSETQ. This CDR3 comprises 16 residues. The CDR3 coding sequence is TGCGCCAGCAGCTTTACCCCGGGACAGCCTTCCTACGAGCAGTACTTC. As protein: CASSFTPGQPSYEQYF.

This chain uses TRBV6-5 with TRBJ1-5; unclear D gene. This CDR3 is 15 amino acids long. The germline gives CDR1 MNHEY, CDR2 SVGAGI. Deletions cut 0 bases from V and 4 bases from J, with 10 bases between. The DNA of the CDR3 is TGTGCCAGCAGTTACTCGAGGGTAACAAATCAGCCCCAGCATTTT. Its protein product is CASSYSRVTNQPQHF.

For the CDR3, the DNA is TGTGCCACCAGCAGAGATCCAAGGGGGGGGCGAAGGCGACACGTCGGCGCTGAAGCTTTCTTT. Translated, it gives CATSRDPRGGRRRHVGAEAFF. The chain employs TRBV15 and TRBJ1-1, with a weak D call TRBD1 (6 bases). V dropped 0 bases and J dropped 6 bases, with 32 bases sitting between them. Germline V gene sequence: CDR1 LNHNV, CDR2 YYDKDF (reference sequence). CDR3 length: 21 residues.

J is TRBJ2-4 and V is TRBV2, with D possibly TRBD1 on 5 matching bases. This CDR3 is 17 amino acids long. The V gene's germline CDR1 is SNHLY and CDR2 FYNNEI. The V gene lost 0 bases and the J gene lost 8 bases, with 20 bases spanning the gap. The CDR3 DNA reads TGTGCCAGCAGTGAAGCGCTTGTTGGGCAGGGTCTTGACATTCAGTACTTC. It specifies CASSEALVGQGLDIQYF.

The rearrangement uses TRBV28 and TRBJ2-7, with TRBD1 matching over 9 bases. Germline V lookup: CDR1 MDHEN, CDR2 SYDVKM. The CDR3 consists of 16 residues. The V and J ends lost 2 bases and 3 bases, in that order; junction bases with no gene match: 8. CDR3 nucleotides: TGTGCCAGCAGTTTAGTACAGGGGGCTTCTAACTACGAGCAGTACTTC. It codes for CASSLVQGASNYEQYF.

The chain links TRBV28 to TRBJ2-7; D is uncertain. The CDR3 has 12 residues. The germline V and J ends were trimmed by 6 bases and 7 bases, with 13 bases remaining between them. The V gene's germline CDR1 is MDHEN and CDR2 SYDVKM. This chain's CDR3 is CASSLQDLEQYF. CDR3 nucleotide sequence: TGTGCCAGCAGCCTCCAGGATTTAGAGCAGTACTTC.

This clone was observed a handful of times. The rearrangement uses TRBV2 and TRBJ2-7; 10 bases align to TRBD2. Germline CDR1 reads SNHLY; CDR2 reads FYNNEI. The CDR3 length is 16 residues. V lost 7 bases to trimming and J lost 0 bases; unmatched junction nucleotides: 9. The CDR3 nucleotides read TGTGCCAGCATATCCCTAGCGGGAGTAAACTCCTACGAGCAGTACTTC. It yields the protein CASISLAGVNSYEQYF.

This chain uses TRBV5-4 with TRBJ2-6; D gene uncertain. V was pared by 4 bases and J by 0 bases, with 8 bases between. From germline, CDR1 is SGHNT and CDR2 YYREEE (reference sequence). The CDR3 consists of 15 residues. The CDR3 DNA reads TGTGCCAGCAGCCCTACTTCCTCTGGGGCCAACGTCCTGACTTTC. This translates into CASSPTSSGANVLTF. Looking up the rest from reference TRBV5-4 and TRBJ2-6 gives the full variable domain: ETGVTQSPTHLIKTRGQQVTLRCSSQSGHNTVSWYQQALGQGPQFIFQYYREEENGRGNFPPRFSGLQFPNYSSELNVNALELDDSALYLCASSPTSSGANVLTFGAGSRLTVL.

For this clone: One junction end disagrees with the germline gene, perhaps due to a read error. V gene TRBV7-9 combines with J gene TRBJ2-1; 7 positions agree with TRBD2. The CDR3 sequence is 12 residues long. Germline CDR1 is SEHNR and CDR2 is FQNEAQ (reference sequence). The DNA for the CDR3 is TGTGCCAGCAGCCTAGCGGCACGAGAGCAGTTCTTC. Its translation is CASSLAAREQFF.

This chain connects TRBV5-6 to TRBJ2-3, with TRBD2 as a possible D gene (7 bases). V lost 4 bases to trimming and J lost 0 bases, with 18 bases between them. In germline, CDR1 is SGHDT, CDR2 YYEEEE. The CDR3 is 17 residues long. The CDR3 nucleotides are TGTGCCAGCAGCCTCCAGGGTGAGGGGGGGAGCACAGATACGCAGTATTTT. It encodes CASSLQGEGGSTDTQYF.

V usage is TRBV19 and J usage is TRBJ2-7; the match to TRBD1 covers 7 bases. The germline V gene has CDR1 LNHDA and CDR2 SQIVND (reference sequence). The CDR3 runs 15 residues. J was trimmed by 2 bases and V by 5 bases; bases with no gene match: 9. In DNA, the CDR3 is TGTGCCAGTAGTCGGGGAAGGGACAGACCCTACGAGCAGTACTTC. This translates into CASSRGRDRPYEQYF.

The chain joins TRBV3-1 (or the pseudogene TRBV3-2) to TRBJ2-3; 7 nucleotides align to TRBD2. CDR3 length: 17 residues. Per the germline V gene, CDR1 is LGHDT and CDR2 is YNNKEL (reference sequence). Trimming cost V 0 bases and J 3 bases; bases outside gene matches: 9. The CDR3 nucleotides are TGTGCCAGCAGCCAAGATTTGGCAGGACTAGGTACAGATACGCAGTATTTT. It is translated as CASSQDLAGLGTDTQYF.

V is TRBV2 and J is TRBJ2-5, with 7 bases matching TRBD1. CDR3 length equals 16 residues. V gave up 5 bases and J gave up 5 bases; unmatched junction bases: 14. The V gene's germline CDR1 is SNHLY and CDR2 FYNNEI. For the CDR3, the DNA is TGTGCCAGCAGTTCTCTCAACAGGGGAGCTGGCGAGACCCAGTACTTC. Translated: CASSSLNRGAGETQYF.

The chain combines TRBV5-1 with TRBJ2-5; 10 positions match TRBD2. CDR1 is SGHRS and CDR2 is YFSETQ in the germline V gene. The ends lost 4 bases at V and 3 bases at J; junction bases unmatched: 6. The CDR3 length is 15 residues. The CDR3 DNA sequence: TGCGCCAGCAGCCCGATAGCGGGGGGTAAAGAGACCCAGTACTTC. It encodes CASSPIAGGKETQYF.

The rearrangement joins TRBV10-1 to TRBJ2-5; 12 bases agree with TRBD1. The CDR3 length is 18 residues. The J segment lost 5 bases and the V segment lost 5 bases, leaving 15 bases of the junction unmatched. CDR1 is WNHNN and CDR2 is SYGVQD in the germline V gene (reference sequence). The CDR3: CASSRGATGQGARETQYF. As DNA, the CDR3 is TGCGCCAGCAGTAGGGGTGCCACGGGACAGGGGGCCCGGGAGACCCAGTACTTC.

The chain combines TRBV6-5 with TRBJ2-2, with 7 bases that match TRBD1. The CDR3 covers 15 residues. The V gene end was trimmed by 7 bases and the J gene end by 0 bases; junction bases not matched to a gene: 5. CDR1 is MNHEY, CDR2 SVGAGI, per germline. Here the CDR3 reads CASNPGTANTGELFF. The CDR3 coding sequence is TGTGCCAGCAACCCCGGGACAGCGAACACCGGGGAGCTGTTTTTT.

A word on this clone: Distinct nucleotide sequences in the sample also encode this CDR3. Written as DNA, the CDR3 is TGTGCCAGCAGTTACTCGCCAGGGATAGGTGGCTACACCTTC. Translating gives CASSYSPGIGGYTF. V usage is TRBV6-5 and J usage is TRBJ1-2; a possible D gene is TRBD1 (5 bases). Deletions cut 0 bases from V and 7 bases from J, with 12 bases between. Germline values: CDR1 MNHEY, CDR2 SVGAGI. The CDR3 loop spans 14 amino acids.

This clone was detected a few times. This chain links TRBV28 with TRBJ1-5, with 11 bases aligning to TRBD1. Germline-derived CDR1 and CDR2 are MDHEN and SYDVKM. Unmatched junction bases numbered 4, after V lost 8 bases and J lost 7 bases. There are 13 residues in the CDR3. DNA of the CDR3: TGTGCCAGCGGACAGGGGGCTTGGCAGCCCCAGCATTTT. Amino acids: CASGQGAWQPQHF.

The rearrangement uses TRBV6-2 or TRBV6-3 and TRBJ2-3; the D gene is possibly TRBD2 (5 bases). CDR1 and CDR2 from the germline V gene are MNHEY and SVGEGT. Trimming pared 2 bases from V and 5 bases from J, leaving 17 bases between. This CDR3 comprises 16 residues. The CDR3 bases are TGTGCCAGCAGTTACACGTTTCCCCGGGAAAAAGATACGCAGTATTTT. It yields the protein CASSYTFPREKDTQYF.

This clone occurred once. CDR3 sequence (DNA): TGTGCCAGCAGCTTGGTTTTAATGAGGCCTGAAGCTTTCTTT. Translating it yields CASSLVLMRPEAFF. This chain joins TRBV13 and TRBJ1-1; unclear D gene. The length of the CDR3 is 14 residues. Deletions cut 3 bases from V and 6 bases from J, with 14 bases between. Germline CDR1 reads PRHDT; CDR2 reads FYEKMQ (reference sequence).

This chain connects TRBV7-9 to TRBJ2-7, with TRBD2 identical over 10 bases. Germline lookup yields CDR1 SEHNR and CDR2 FQNEAQ (reference sequence). The ends lost 2 bases at V and 2 bases at J; junction bases unmatched: 12. The CDR3 is 18 amino acids. CDR3 coding DNA: TGTGCCAGCAGCTTAAGTTCTTGGGCTAGCGGGAGTACCTACGAGCAGTACTTC. Protein: CASSLSSWASGSTYEQYF.

In its sample, this clone was seen once. V is TRBV27 and J is TRBJ2-3; TRBD2 matches 8 bases. With 3 bases clipped from V and 1 base from J, the junction kept 3 bases outside the gene matches. Germline CDR1 is MNHEY and CDR2 is SMNVEV (reference sequence). The CDR3 is 15 residues long. In DNA form, the CDR3 reads TGTGCCAGCAGTTTGACGGGGGGGGGCACAGATACGCAGTATTTT. Translating it yields CASSLTGGGTDTQYF.

Here the CDR3 DNA reads TGTGCCAGCAGTTATACTAGCTACGCGGAGACCCAGTACTTC. Translated, it gives CASSYTSYAETQYF. V usage is TRBV6-5 and J usage is TRBJ2-5; tentatively, D is TRBD2 (6 bases). The ends were cut back, 3 bases at V and 5 bases at J, with 13 bases in the middle. The germline gives CDR1 MNHEY, CDR2 SVGAGI. CDR3 size: 14 residues.

This chain connects TRBV3-1 (or the pseudogene TRBV3-2) to TRBJ2-7; TRBD2 might be the D (7 bases). This CDR3 has 15 amino acids. The germline V gene has CDR1 LGHDT and CDR2 YNNKEL (reference sequence). Trimming removed 4 bases from V and 2 bases from J, with 15 bases in between. The CDR3 reads CASSPLGGEPYEQYF. Written as DNA, the CDR3 is TGTGCCAGCAGCCCGTTAGGGGGGGAACCCTACGAGCAGTACTTC.